The 9 T cell receptor beta chains given below trace back to one sample, sequenced in a study. MiXCR, applied by TCRdb to the RT-PCR reads, yields one record per CDR3 protein. Among about 680,000 distinct CDR3 sequences listed, 14% were seen once. The sequencing input was memory CD4+ T cells from blood. These receptors came from a female donor in good health, serving as a healthy control.

This clonotype appeared many times. V and J are TRBV9 and TRBJ2-1, with 8 bases identical to TRBD2. This CDR3 is 15 amino acids long. Germline CDR1 SGDLS, CDR2 YYNGEE. V dropped 2 bases and J dropped 4; count of bases not matched to a gene: 5. The CDR3 bases are TGTGCCAGCAGCGTTACTAGCGGTGAATACAATGAGCAGTTCTTC. Protein: CASSVTSGEYNEQFF.

The CDR3 bases are TGTGCCAGCAGTGATCCCGGGCCCAGGTCCTACAATGAGCAGTTCTTC. Its translation is CASSDPGPRSYNEQFF. This chain joins TRBV2 and TRBJ2-1; D gene unclear. The CDR3 length is 16 residues. The germline V and J ends were trimmed by 3 bases and 1 base, with 13 bases remaining between them. The germline V gene encodes CDR1 SNHLY and CDR2 FYNNEI.

This clonotype was recorded at least ten times. The DNA of the CDR3 is TGTGCCAGCAGTAACGACGGAGTCCAGGCCTACGAGCAGTACTTC. It translates to CASSNDGVQAYEQYF. The chain uses TRBV6-5 and TRBJ2-7; D uncertain. CDR1 and CDR2 (germline): MNHEY, SVGAGI. CDR3 length: 15 residues. Trimming left V 5 bases short and J 2 bases short, with 16 bases between.

This clonotype was seen at least ten times. The chain carries TRBV7-2 and TRBJ2-7; D call uncertain. This CDR3 has 15 amino acids. Germline V gives CDR1 SGHTA, CDR2 FQGNSA. V lost 1 base and J 4 bases, leaving 14 bases between the germline ends. The CDR3 sequence is CASSLGPRTLYEQYF. The CDR3 bases are TGTGCCAGCAGCTTAGGACCCAGAACCTTATACGAGCAGTACTTC.

Turning to this clonotype: A clone one base away is much larger, so this may be a read error. The V gene is TRBV7-9, the J gene TRBJ2-1; no reliable D call. V was shortened by 10 bases and J by 10 bases, with 17 bases between the two germline ends. CDR3 length: 12 amino acids. The germline gives CDR1 SEHNR, CDR2 FQNEAQ (reference sequence). The CDR3 sequence is CAISHRGSEQFF. The CDR3 DNA reads as TGTGCCATCAGTCATCGAGGTTCGGAGCAGTTCTTC. The full variable domain, rest sourced from reference TRBV7-9 and TRBJ2-1, is DTGVSQNPRHKITKRGQNVTFRCDPISEHNRLYWYRQTLGQGPEFLTYFQNEAQLEKSRLLSDRFSAERPKGSFSTLEIQRTEQGDSAMYLCAISHRGSEQFFGPGTRLTVL.

In this sample, this clonotype turned up a few times. The rearrangement uses TRBV27 and TRBJ2-2; D unclear. The CDR3 extends over 13 amino acids. Per the germline V gene, CDR1 is MNHEY and CDR2 is SMNVEV (reference sequence). Trimming took 3 bases from V and 4 from J, leaving 6 bases between them. The CDR3 protein is CASSFWGTGELFF. CDR3 coding DNA: TGTGCCAGCAGTTTTTGGGGCACCGGGGAGCTGTTTTTT.

This clonotype was seen only a few times. CDR3 bases: TGTGCCAGCAGCTTAGAGGGGACCTACTGGGAGACCCAGTACTTC. The encoded protein is CASSLEGTYWETQYF. This rearrangement joins TRBV5-5 to TRBJ2-5; D assignment may be TRBD1 or TRBD2 (5 bases each). Per germline, CDR1 SGHKS and CDR2 YYEKEE (reference sequence). Trimming shortened V by 2 bases and J by 5 bases, and 16 bases separated the two germline ends. CDR3 length equals 15 residues.

The CDR3 reads CASSPDSGYTF. In DNA, the CDR3 is TGTGCCAGCTCACCCGACAGTGGCTACACCTTC. The chain employs TRBV18 and TRBJ1-2, with a weak D call TRBD1 (5 bases). Trimming took 3 bases from V and 7 from J, leaving 6 bases between them. The germline gives CDR1 KGHSH, CDR2 LQKENI. This CDR3 is built from 11 residues.

The table lists this clonotype with many counts. The chain carries TRBV29-1 and TRBJ2-5, with D possibly being TRBD1 (6 bases). Germline V CDR1 and CDR2: SQVTM, ANQGSEA. V dropped 5 bases and J dropped 4 bases, with 14 bases sitting between them. The CDR3 sequence is 13 residues long. CDR3 nucleotide sequence: TGCAGCGTTTCAACAGGGATCGGAGAGACCCAGTACTTC. This sequence encodes CSVSTGIGETQYF.